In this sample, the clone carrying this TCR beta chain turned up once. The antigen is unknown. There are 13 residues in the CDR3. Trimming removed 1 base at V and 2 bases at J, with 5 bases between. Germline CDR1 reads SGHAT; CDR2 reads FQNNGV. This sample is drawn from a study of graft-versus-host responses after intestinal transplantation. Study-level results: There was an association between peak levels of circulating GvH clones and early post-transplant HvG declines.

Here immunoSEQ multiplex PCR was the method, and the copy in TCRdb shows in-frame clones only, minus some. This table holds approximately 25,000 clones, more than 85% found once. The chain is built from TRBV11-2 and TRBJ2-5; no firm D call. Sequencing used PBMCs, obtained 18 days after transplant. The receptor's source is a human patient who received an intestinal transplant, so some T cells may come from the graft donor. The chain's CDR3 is CASSLVQQETQYF. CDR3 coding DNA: TGTGCCAGCAGCTTAGTACAGCAAGAGACCCAGTACTTC.